These 9 T cell receptor beta chains originate from one sample sequenced in a study of T-cell reconstitution after alpha-beta-depleted transplantation in children (dated by TCRdb to 2015 to 2016). This sample's treatment or condition label indicates: allogeneic hematopoietic cell transplantation with graft depleted of TCRalphabeta T cells and CD19 B cells. The library was prepared using PCR. TCRdb records Illumina HiSeq 2500 as the sequencer. To normalize quantification of the TCRbeta repertoire, the TCR libraries were built with molecular barcoding that relied on unique molecular identifiers. TCRdb itself trimmed the public reads at Q25 with fastp, ran MiXCR and retained productive beta chains. One record per CDR3 amino acid sequence lists the most common genes and DNA. The table for this sample lists under 850,000 distinct CDR3 sequences; about 12% of them were counted only once. The ten largest make up roughly 0.77% of the sample.

Here the sequenced sample was PBMCs, taken before TCRalphabeta/CD19-depleted stem cell transplant. All receptors come from a girl aged 2-10 years with congenital amegakaryocytic thrombocytopenia, due to receive a stem cell transplant.

The table lists this clonotype with many counts. This chain joins TRBV10-3 and TRBJ1-1; 8 bases align to TRBD1. J was trimmed by 4 bases and V by 0 bases; bases with no gene match: 4. The CDR3 is 15 amino acids. The germline gives CDR1 ENHRY, CDR2 SYGVKD. CDR3 in DNA: TGTGCCATCAGTGAGTCGGACAGGGTGGGCACTGAAGCTTTCTTT. This translates into CAISESDRVGTEAFF.

This clonotype has a handful of counts. The J gene is TRBJ1-3, the V gene TRBV20-1; no reliable D call. Germline-derived CDR1 and CDR2 are DFQATT and SNEGSKA (reference sequence). V dropped 2 bases and J dropped 0 bases, with 11 bases sitting between them. CDR3 size: 15 residues. For the CDR3, the DNA is TGCAGTGCTAGACCCAGTCGCAGCTCTGGAAACACCATATATTTT. As protein: CSARPSRSSGNTIYF.

This clonotype has just a few counts. The gene calls are TRBV5-1 and TRBJ1-4; D is undetermined. V lost 5 bases, J lost 5 bases, and 16 bases lay in between. The germline gives CDR1 SGHRS, CDR2 YFSETQ. This CDR3 is built from 15 residues. Written as DNA, the CDR3 is TGCGCCAGCAGAGGTACGGGAACCCGGAATGAAAAACTGTTTTTT. Translated: CASRGTGTRNEKLFF. The whole variable domain, remainder taken from reference TRBV5-1 and TRBJ1-4, is KAGVTQTPRYLIKTRGQQVTLSCSPISGHRSVSWYQQTPGQGLQFLFEYFSETQRNKGNFPGRFSGRQFSNSRSEMNVSTLELGDSALYLCASRGTGTRNEKLFFGSGTQLSVL.

This clonotype has more than one count but fewer than ten. This chain joins TRBV5-1 and TRBJ2-1; 8 nucleotides line up with TRBD2. The CDR3 has 16 amino acids. Losses at the gene ends were 0 bases for V and 4 bases for J; bases not matched to a gene: 6. The germline V gene encodes CDR1 SGHRS and CDR2 YFSETQ. The CDR3 protein is CASSLDVAGTYNEQFF. The CDR3 DNA follows: TGCGCCAGCAGCTTGGATGTAGCGGGAACATACAATGAGCAGTTCTTC.

The chain has TRBV11-2 and TRBJ2-1; D is ambiguous. Germline lookup yields CDR1 SGHAT and CDR2 FQNNGV. Trimming took 4 bases from V and 12 from J, leaving 10 bases between them. This CDR3 is 11 amino acids long. The DNA for the CDR3 is TGTGCCAGCAGCTCCCATCAGGTGCAGTTCTTC. Amino acid sequence: CASSSHQVQFF.

This clonotype was counted a few times. J is TRBJ2-7 and V is TRBV20-1; 10 bases map to TRBD2. CDR1 DFQATT and CDR2 SNEGSKA come from the germline V gene (reference sequence). With V trimmed by 1 base and J by 2 bases, 5 bases remained unmatched. The CDR3 runs to 15 residues. CDR3 sequence reads: CSARGLAGNPYEQYF. DNA for the CDR3: TGCAGTGCTAGAGGACTAGCGGGTAACCCCTACGAGCAGTACTTC.

This clonotype was seen at least ten times. V gene TRBV7-2 combines with J gene TRBJ2-7; D is possibly TRBD1 (6 bases). Trimming shortened V by 3 bases and J by 2 bases, and 11 bases separated the two germline ends. The germline CDR1 and CDR2 sequences are SGHTA and FQGNSA. The CDR3 is 14 residues long. As DNA, the CDR3 is TGTGCCAGCAGCTTCGGGACATCTGCCTACGAGCAGTACTTC. Translated, it gives CASSFGTSAYEQYF.

At least ten counts were recorded for this clonotype. This chain connects TRBV6-2 or TRBV6-3 to TRBJ1-1, with 7 bases matching TRBD1. This CDR3 region has 13 residues. Germline CDR1 reads MNHEY; CDR2 reads SVGEGT. After removal of 7 bases from V and 4 bases from J, the junction contained 6 bases not matched to a gene. CDR3 nucleotides: TGTGCCAGCAATCAGGGGGTGATCACTGAAGCTTTCTTT. Its translation is CASNQGVITEAFF.

The chain recombines TRBV11-2 with TRBJ2-5, with a tentative D call TRBD1 (5 bases). Germline-derived CDR1 and CDR2 are SGHAT and FQNNGV. This CDR3 has 15 amino acids. V was clipped by 3 bases and J by 5 bases, with 16 bases between them. CDR3 loop: CASSFVRGSRETQYF. In nucleotides, the CDR3 is TGTGCCAGCAGCTTTGTTAGGGGCAGCAGGGAGACCCAGTACTTC.